These T cell receptor beta chains were read from a single sample in a study of human T cells and chemical hapten exposure. TCRdb independently ran MiXCR on the RACE reads; one entry per CDR3 protein. Of 140,000 or so distinct CDR3 sequences listed, about 11% are singletons. This specimen consisted of whole blood, obtained in connection with sensitization to the hapten diphenylcyclopropenone (DPC). The source is a woman aged 50 to 60 with alopecia areata. Some clones in this sample may be carry-over from other donors' samples. The CDR3 runs from the conserved cysteine through the conserved F or W.

J: TRBJ2-5; V: TRBV18; CDR3: CASSRFPGPQETQYF
J: TRBJ2-7; V: TRBV7-9; CDR3: CASSLADRISYEQYF
J: TRBJ2-1; V: TRBV5-1; CDR3: CASSFPRGGASYNEQFF
J: TRBJ2-1; V: TRBV6-6; CDR3: CASSSTGDPQFF
J: TRBJ2-3; V: TRBV7-9; CDR3: CASSYPRSTDTQYF
J: TRBJ2-7; V: TRBV27; CDR3: CASSLRQGVFYEQYF
J: TRBJ2-2; V: TRBV4-3; CDR3: CASSQGGSAGNTGELFF
J: TRBJ1-6; V: TRBV3-1; CDR3: CASSQGRNNSPLHF
J: TRBJ2-1; V: TRBV7-6; CDR3: CASSPRTGYNEQFF
J: TRBJ2-4; V: TRBV6-5; CDR3: CASSPTGLAGLVVAKNIQYF
J: TRBJ2-4; V: TRBV7-8; CDR3: CVSSALAGQGIQYF
J: TRBJ2-1; V: TRBV7-3; CDR3: CASSSTSVSSYNEQFF
J: TRBJ2-1; V: TRBV20-1; CDR3: CSAHPRTGSSYNEQFF
J: TRBJ2-2; V: TRBV6-5; CDR3: CASSPLLAGYTGELFF
J: TRBJ2-7; V: TRBV18; CDR3: CASSLGQSSYEQYF
J: TRBJ2-2; V: TRBV6-5; CDR3: CASSYFPTGGELFF
J: TRBJ1-1; V: TRBV7-2; CDR3: CASSPVRTVTEAFF
J: TRBJ2-3; V: TRBV27; CDR3: CASSLIPSGIGTDTQYF
J: TRBJ2-1; V: TRBV29-1; CDR3: CSVGVAGGQFF
J: TRBJ1-5; V: TRBV18; CDR3: CASSPQGSSSNQPQHF
J: TRBJ2-1; V: TRBV20-1; CDR3: CSARVGGGSYNEQFF
J: TRBJ2-7; V: TRBV7-6; CDR3: CASRLAEAGGLGYEQYF
J: TRBJ2-7; V: TRBV11-1; CDR3: CASSLKPRQGGNEQYF
J: TRBJ2-7; V: TRBV12-3/TRBV12-4; CDR3: CASSVGTLGGEQYF
J: TRBJ1-2; V: TRBV30; CDR3: CAGGQTYGYTF
J: TRBJ2-6; V: TRBV6-2/TRBV6-3; CDR3: CASSYSRGLGANVLTF
J: TRBJ2-7; V: TRBV9; CDR3: CASSGQVTTGEQYF
J: TRBJ2-2; V: TRBV5-1; CDR3: CASSLGVTVNTGELFF
J: TRBJ1-6; V: TRBV28; CDR3: CASTRRDSYNSPLHF
J: TRBJ2-2; V: TRBV18; CDR3: CASSLDRADTGELFF
J: TRBJ2-1; V: TRBV6-2/TRBV6-3; CDR3: CASSSGTTYNEQFF
J: TRBJ2-2; V: TRBV12-3/TRBV12-4; CDR3: CASRSGQGRSGELFF
J: TRBJ2-3; V: TRBV10-3; CDR3: CAISEGLAGTDTQYF
J: TRBJ2-1; V: TRBV6-6; CDR3: CASTSPAGGSYNEQFF
J: TRBJ2-7; V: TRBV5-4; CDR3: CAGGGTGGHPFGEQYF
J: TRBJ2-7; V: TRBV21-1; CDR3: CASSKALRAGRGYEQYF
J: TRBJ2-2; V: TRBV6-1; CDR3: CASSLRAGTGRPGELFF
J: TRBJ2-3; V: TRBV7-2; CDR3: CASSSKWVVPTDTQYF
J: TRBJ2-7; V: TRBV7-9; CDR3: CASSLDRQGIEQYF
J: TRBJ2-7; V: TRBV5-1; CDR3: CASSPGQGGSYEQYF
J: TRBJ2-5; V: TRBV20-1; CDR3: CSARYPARETQYF
J: TRBJ1-1; V: TRBV11-2; CDR3: CASSWGMNTEVFF
J: TRBJ2-4; V: TRBV7-9; CDR3: CASRDSKNIQYF